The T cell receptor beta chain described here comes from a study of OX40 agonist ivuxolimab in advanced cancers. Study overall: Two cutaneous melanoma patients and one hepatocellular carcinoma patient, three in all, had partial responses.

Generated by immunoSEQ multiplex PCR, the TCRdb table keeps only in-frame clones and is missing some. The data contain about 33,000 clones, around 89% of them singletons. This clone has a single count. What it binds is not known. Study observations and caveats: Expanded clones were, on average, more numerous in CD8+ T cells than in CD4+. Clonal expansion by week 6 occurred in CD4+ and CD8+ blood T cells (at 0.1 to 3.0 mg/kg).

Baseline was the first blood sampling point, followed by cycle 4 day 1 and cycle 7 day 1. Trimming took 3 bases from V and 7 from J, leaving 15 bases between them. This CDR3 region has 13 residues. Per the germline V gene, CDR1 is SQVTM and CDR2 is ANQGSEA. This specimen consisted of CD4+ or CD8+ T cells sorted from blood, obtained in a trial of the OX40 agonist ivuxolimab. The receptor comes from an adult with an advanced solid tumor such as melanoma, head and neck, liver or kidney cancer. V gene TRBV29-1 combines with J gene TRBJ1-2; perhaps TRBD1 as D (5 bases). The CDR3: CSVDKAGGTGYTF. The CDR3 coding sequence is TGCAGCGTTGATAAGGCGGGGGGGACTGGCTACACCTTC.